These T cell receptor beta chains were read from a single sample in a study of T-cell memory formation after mild COVID-19. TCRdb independently ran MiXCR on the 5' RACE reads; one entry per CDR3 protein. The sample has almost 350,000 distinct CDR3 sequences, 20% seen once; the top ten hold around a fifth. The sequenced sample was PBMCs or a T cell subset sorted from them (not recorded which). The receptors shown here come from a man aged 18-30 years who had mild COVID-19 (a few samples of this study predate the infection). Cell type and time point are not known. Each CDR3 is given with its conserved first and last residue. A D gene is named only where the DNA matches it firmly. Where a row states a size, it is once, few, many or the class of an expanded clone; other rows omit it.

V gene: TRBV5-1; clone size: NA; D gene: NA; J gene: TRBJ2-1; CDR3 DNA: TGCGCCAGCAGCTTCCTCCTCGCGGGGGTGGGGGCAGATGAGCAGTTCTTC; CDR3 protein: CASSFLLAGVGADEQFF
V gene: TRBV6-2/TRBV6-3; clone size: NA; D gene: NA; J gene: TRBJ2-3; CDR3 DNA: TGTGCCAGCAGTTACGCGGGGCGCACAGATACGCAGTATTTT; CDR3 protein: CASSYAGRTDTQYF
V gene: TRBV2; clone size: many; D gene: NA; J gene: TRBJ2-1; CDR3 DNA: TGTGCCAGCAGGCCGGGACACCTCAACAATGAGCAGTTCTTC; CDR3 protein: CASRPGHLNNEQFF
V gene: TRBV5-1; clone size: few; D gene: NA; J gene: TRBJ2-7; CDR3 DNA: TGCGCCACATCCGATGGGGCTGGCTCCTACGAGCAGTACTTC; CDR3 protein: CATSDGAGSYEQYF
V gene: TRBV5-5; clone size: NA; D gene: NA; J gene: TRBJ1-1; CDR3 DNA: TGTGCCAGCAGCTCGCAAACCACCACTGAAGCTTTCTTT; CDR3 protein: CASSSQTTTEAFF
V gene: TRBV14; clone size: once; D gene: NA; J gene: TRBJ2-2; CDR3 DNA: TGTGCCAGCAGCCAAAGGACAGTATCCACCGTGGAGCTGTTTTTT; CDR3 protein: CASSQRTVSTVELFF
V gene: TRBV20-1; clone size: NA; D gene: NA; J gene: TRBJ1-2; CDR3 DNA: TGCAGTGCTTACACCGGCTGGGGCTACACCTTC; CDR3 protein: CSAYTGWGYTF
V gene: TRBV12-5; clone size: few; D gene: TRBD2; J gene: TRBJ2-5; CDR3 DNA: TGTGCTAGTCGGGCTAGCGGGGGTCAAGAGACCCAGTACTTC; CDR3 protein: CASRASGGQETQYF
V gene: TRBV18; clone size: NA; D gene: TRBD1; J gene: TRBJ1-6; CDR3 DNA: TGTGCCAGCTCACCTCCGGGACAGGGTCATTCACCCCTCCACTTT; CDR3 protein: CASSPPGQGHSPLHF
V gene: TRBV7-2; clone size: few; D gene: TRBD2; J gene: TRBJ2-5; CDR3 DNA: TGTGCCAGCAGCTCTCTAGCGGGGGGGACAGAGACCCAGTACTTC; CDR3 protein: CASSSLAGGTETQYF
V gene: TRBV20-1; clone size: NA; D gene: NA; J gene: TRBJ2-7; CDR3 DNA: TGCAGTGCTAGCAGTCAGGTCTCCTACGAGCAGTACTTC; CDR3 protein: CSASSQVSYEQYF
V gene: TRBV5-6; clone size: few; D gene: TRBD1; J gene: TRBJ1-4; CDR3 DNA: TGTGCCAGCAGCTTGTGGGGACAGGGCAGTGAAAAACTGTTTTTT; CDR3 protein: CASSLWGQGSEKLFF
V gene: TRBV7-9; clone size: NA; D gene: NA; J gene: TRBJ1-6; CDR3 DNA: TGTGCCAGCAGCTTAGACACGTATACCAATTCACCCCTCCACTTT; CDR3 protein: CASSLDTYTNSPLHF
V gene: TRBV5-1; clone size: many; D gene: NA; J gene: TRBJ2-1; CDR3 DNA: TGCGCCAGCAGCGTGCAGGGACCCGACAATGAGCAGTTCTTC; CDR3 protein: CASSVQGPDNEQFF
V gene: TRBV20-1; clone size: few; D gene: TRBD2; J gene: TRBJ2-5; CDR3 DNA: TGCAGTGCTAGCGGGGGGAACCAAGAGACCCAGTACTTC; CDR3 protein: CSASGGNQETQYF
V gene: TRBV20-1; clone size: few; D gene: NA; J gene: TRBJ2-2; CDR3 DNA: TGCAGTGCTCCACGGGGATACCGGGAGCTGTTTTTT; CDR3 protein: CSAPRGYRELFF
V gene: TRBV12-3/TRBV12-4; clone size: NA; D gene: NA; J gene: TRBJ2-2; CDR3 DNA: TGTGCCAGTGCTGGGTACACCGGGGAGCTGTTTTTT; CDR3 protein: CASAGYTGELFF
V gene: TRBV4-1; clone size: few; D gene: TRBD1; J gene: TRBJ1-2; CDR3 DNA: TGCGCCAGCAGCCAACCATCGACAGGGAAGTATGGCTACACCTTC; CDR3 protein: CASSQPSTGKYGYTF
V gene: TRBV20-1; clone size: few; D gene: NA; J gene: TRBJ1-1; CDR3 DNA: TGCAGTGCTAGAGCCAGGGTCTACACTGAAGCTTTCTTT; CDR3 protein: CSARARVYTEAFF
V gene: TRBV4-1; clone size: NA; D gene: NA; J gene: TRBJ1-6; CDR3 DNA: TGCGCCAGCTCTCAATTCCTAAATTCACCCCTCCACTTT; CDR3 protein: CASSQFLNSPLHF
V gene: TRBV5-1; clone size: NA; D gene: NA; J gene: TRBJ1-6; CDR3 DNA: TGCGCCAGCAGCTCGATTGGGGGTCGCGTTGGGGGTTCACCCCTCCACTTT; CDR3 protein: CASSSIGGRVGGSPLHF
V gene: TRBV20-1; clone size: NA; D gene: TRBD2; J gene: TRBJ2-5; CDR3 DNA: TGCAGTGCTGGCTCACCCGGGACTAGCAGAGAGACCCAGTACTTC; CDR3 protein: CSAGSPGTSRETQYF
V gene: TRBV4-3; clone size: few; D gene: NA; J gene: TRBJ2-3; CDR3 DNA: TGCGCCAGCAGCCTCTGGGGTGTAAATACGCAGTATTTT; CDR3 protein: CASSLWGVNTQYF
V gene: TRBV10-3; clone size: NA; D gene: NA; J gene: TRBJ2-2; CDR3 DNA: TGTGCCATCAGTGAGTCTCGGGGAAACACCGGGGAGCTGTTTTTT; CDR3 protein: CAISESRGNTGELFF
V gene: TRBV4-1; clone size: NA; D gene: NA; J gene: TRBJ2-3; CDR3 DNA: TGCGCCAGCAGCCAAGAGGGACGGGTTCGCCCAGATACGCAGTATTTT; CDR3 protein: CASSQEGRVRPDTQYF
V gene: TRBV4-3; clone size: few; D gene: NA; J gene: TRBJ2-2; CDR3 DNA: TGCGCCAGCACCCAAACGGACGGCACCGGGGAGCTGTTTTTT; CDR3 protein: CASTQTDGTGELFF
V gene: TRBV5-1; clone size: NA; D gene: NA; J gene: TRBJ2-2; CDR3 DNA: TGCGCCAGCAGCTTGGACACAAACACCGGGGAGCTGTTTTTT; CDR3 protein: CASSLDTNTGELFF
V gene: TRBV29-1; clone size: once; D gene: NA; J gene: TRBJ2-3; CDR3 DNA: TGCAGCGTCCTCGGAGGGGTGCGGTCCAGCCTAGATACGCAGTATTTT; CDR3 protein: CSVLGGVRSSLDTQYF
V gene: TRBV4-2; clone size: few; D gene: TRBD1; J gene: TRBJ2-5; CDR3 DNA: TGTGCCAGCAGCCAAGGGCAGGGGGCAACCCAGTACTTC; CDR3 protein: CASSQGQGATQYF
V gene: TRBV27; clone size: NA; D gene: NA; J gene: TRBJ1-2; CDR3 DNA: TGTGCCAGCAGCATCGCCAGGGGCTATGGCTACACCTTC; CDR3 protein: CASSIARGYGYTF
V gene: TRBV12-3/TRBV12-4; clone size: NA; D gene: NA; J gene: TRBJ2-5; CDR3 DNA: TGTGCCAGCAGTTTGGAAGGGGCAGGCCAAGAGACCCAGTACTTC; CDR3 protein: CASSLEGAGQETQYF
V gene: TRBV2; clone size: NA; D gene: NA; J gene: TRBJ2-3; CDR3 DNA: TGTGCCAGCAGTGAGGAGGCTACTAGCACAGATACGCAGTATTTT; CDR3 protein: CASSEEATSTDTQYF
V gene: TRBV6-5; clone size: NA; D gene: NA; J gene: TRBJ2-7; CDR3 DNA: TGTGCCAGCAGTTATGCATGGGGACAATCCTACGAGCAGTACTTC; CDR3 protein: CASSYAWGQSYEQYF
V gene: TRBV5-1; clone size: many; D gene: TRBD2; J gene: TRBJ2-3; CDR3 DNA: TGCGCCAGCAGTTCCCCGCGGGGGACAGATACGCAGTATTTT; CDR3 protein: CASSSPRGTDTQYF
V gene: TRBV4-2; clone size: many; D gene: NA; J gene: TRBJ1-1; CDR3 DNA: TGTGCCAGCAGCCAAGATTCTACTGCTACTGAAGCTTTCTTT; CDR3 protein: CASSQDSTATEAFF
V gene: TRBV5-6; clone size: NA; D gene: TRBD1; J gene: TRBJ1-2; CDR3 DNA: TGTGCCAGCAGCTTTAGGGGGCTGCGCCACTATGGCTACACCTTC; CDR3 protein: CASSFRGLRHYGYTF
V gene: TRBV20-1; clone size: NA; D gene: NA; J gene: TRBJ1-1; CDR3 DNA: TGCAGTGCTAGAGACGACAGTGGGGGGAACACTGAAGCTTTCTTT; CDR3 protein: CSARDDSGGNTEAFF
V gene: TRBV29-1; clone size: once; D gene: TRBD2; J gene: TRBJ2-1; CDR3 DNA: TGCAGCGTCCAACTAGCGACCTACAATGAGCAGTTCTTC; CDR3 protein: CSVQLATYNEQFF
V gene: TRBV11-3; clone size: NA; D gene: NA; J gene: TRBJ2-7; CDR3 DNA: TGTGCCAGCAGCTTAGAGAACCTCGGGGAGCAGTACTTC; CDR3 protein: CASSLENLGEQYF
V gene: TRBV2; clone size: NA; D gene: NA; J gene: TRBJ2-1; CDR3 DNA: TGTGCCAGCACCCTGATCCCTGGGAGGATCAATGAGCAGTTCTTC; CDR3 protein: CASTLIPGRINEQFF
V gene: TRBV12-3/TRBV12-4; clone size: NA; D gene: NA; J gene: TRBJ2-7; CDR3 DNA: TGTGCCAGCAGTGGCAGAAAGCAGTACTTC; CDR3 protein: CASSGRKQYF
V gene: TRBV18; clone size: many; D gene: NA; J gene: TRBJ1-6; CDR3 DNA: TGTGCCAGCTCGCAATCTACCCAATCTTCACCCCTCCACTTT; CDR3 protein: CASSQSTQSSPLHF
V gene: TRBV15; clone size: few; D gene: NA; J gene: TRBJ2-5; CDR3 DNA: TGTGCCACCAGCAGGGGTTTGAGTACCGGAGAGACCCAGTACTTC; CDR3 protein: CATSRGLSTGETQYF
V gene: TRBV6-1; clone size: few; D gene: NA; J gene: TRBJ1-5; CDR3 DNA: TGTGCCAGCATGAGACAGCTCAGCAATCAGCCCCAGCATTTT; CDR3 protein: CASMRQLSNQPQHF
V gene: TRBV10-3; clone size: NA; D gene: NA; J gene: TRBJ2-5; CDR3 DNA: TGTGCCATCAGTGAGTCCTTAACAGAGACCCAGTACTTC; CDR3 protein: CAISESLTETQYF
V gene: TRBV29-1; clone size: NA; D gene: NA; J gene: TRBJ1-2; CDR3 DNA: TGCAGCGCTCTAAGAAAAGATAACTATGGCTACACCTTC; CDR3 protein: CSALRKDNYGYTF
V gene: TRBV3-1; clone size: few; D gene: TRBD2; J gene: TRBJ2-5; CDR3 DNA: TGTGCCAGCAGCCACAACCAGCGGGGGGCCTGGGAGACCCAGTACTTC; CDR3 protein: CASSHNQRGAWETQYF
V gene: TRBV18; clone size: NA; D gene: NA; J gene: TRBJ1-4; CDR3 DNA: TGTGCCAGCTCACAGACGGCTCGCAATGAAAAACTGTATTTT; CDR3 protein: CASSQTARNEKLYF
V gene: TRBV20-1; clone size: many; D gene: TRBD2; J gene: TRBJ2-1; CDR3 DNA: TGCAGTGCTATGGGAGGGCTATACAATGAGCAGTTCTTC; CDR3 protein: CSAMGGLYNEQFF
V gene: TRBV4-1; clone size: few; D gene: TRBD1; J gene: TRBJ2-3; CDR3 DNA: TGCGCCAGCAGCCACGGCGCAGGGGGCGTCACAGATACGCAGTATTTT; CDR3 protein: CASSHGAGGVTDTQYF
V gene: TRBV7-9; clone size: NA; D gene: NA; J gene: TRBJ2-7; CDR3 DNA: TGTGCCAGCAGCTTAGACCAGCCGGGGGAGCAGTACTTC; CDR3 protein: CASSLDQPGEQYF
V gene: TRBV6-5; clone size: few; D gene: TRBD1; J gene: TRBJ2-7; CDR3 DNA: TGTGCCAGCAGTTACTCTCCTCCGGGACAGGGGAACGAGCAGTACTTC; CDR3 protein: CASSYSPPGQGNEQYF